This TCR beta chain appears in the sequencing data of a study of cytomegalovirus exposure and HLA in healthy donors. Regarding donors, all were healthy bone marrow donors. Donors were nominally healthy when sampled, though unrecorded immune exposures were likely. This CDR3 is built from 15 residues. Germline assignment: CDR1 SEHNR and CDR2 FQNEAQ (reference sequence). Trimming left V 1 base short and J 2 bases short, with 9 bases between. This clone was seen a handful of times. As yet, its antigen is unknown. The PCR was carried out with 60 Vbeta primers and 13 Jbeta primers. The repertoire was sequenced with immunoSEQ multiplex PCR; TCRdb's copy has only in-frame clones and lacks some. The data show some 91,000 clones, around 82% seen once. General study points: In vitro testing confirmed a few CMV-associated chains as specific for CMV antigens. The study dropped some indistinguishable V segments, TRBV6-2 and TRBV6-3 among them.

The J gene is TRBJ2-1, the V gene TRBV7-9, with D possibly TRBD2 on 6 matching bases. Source material: PBMCs. This receptor was obtained from a woman aged 55-75 years in good health and CMV-seronegative. CDR3 sequence (DNA): TGTGCCAGCAGCTTAGTGGAGGGGCCCTACAATGAGCAGTTCTTC. Amino acid sequence: CASSLVEGPYNEQFF. Supplemented by reference TRBV7-9 and TRBJ2-1, the full variable domain reads DTGVSQNPRHKITKRGQNVTFRCDPISEHNRLYWYRQTLGQGPEFLTYFQNEAQLEKSRLLSDRFSAERPKGSFSTLEIQRTEQGDSAMYLCASSLVEGPYNEQFFGPGTRLTVL.